The next 10 T cell receptor beta chains were all read from a single sample in a study of shared clonotypes between healthy human individuals. Repertoires were generated with immunoSEQ multiplex PCR, while TCRdb's copy carries only in-frame clones and drops some. The data show hundreds of thousands of clones, approximately 95% seen once. Sequencing was done on a sample of naive CD4+ T cells sorted from blood. Subset here: CD45RA+ positively selected. Source of these receptors: a woman aged 25-40 years in good health.

This sequence joins TRBV11-1 and TRBJ2-1; 8 nucleotides line up with TRBD2. Germline V CDR1 and CDR2: SGHAT, FQDESV (reference sequence). This CDR3 has 17 amino acids. Unmatched junction bases numbered 14, after V lost 3 bases and J lost 7 bases. CDR3 in amino acids: CASSFKPLAGNRNEQFF. The DNA of the CDR3 is TGTGCCAGCAGCTTCAAGCCCTTAGCGGGAAATAGGAATGAGCAGTTCTTC. Looking up the rest from reference TRBV11-1 and TRBJ2-1 gives the full variable domain: EAEVAQSPRYKITEKSQAVAFWCDPISGHATLYWYRQILGQGPELLVQFQDESVVDDSQLPKDRFSAERLKGVDSTLKIQPAELGDSAMYLCASSFKPLAGNRNEQFFGPGTRLTVL.

The chain is built from TRBV7-9 and TRBJ2-1, with TRBD2 matching over 9 bases. Germline trimming cut 5 bases from V and 1 base from J; bases unmatched to any gene: 12. CDR1 and CDR2 (germline): SEHNR, FQNEAQ (reference sequence). CDR3 length: 18 residues. The CDR3: CASSRQAGGFSSYNEQFF. In DNA form, the CDR3 reads TGTGCCAGCAGCCGTCAAGCGGGAGGATTCTCTTCCTACAATGAGCAGTTCTTC.

V and J are TRBV7-9 and TRBJ2-1, with D possibly being TRBD2 (5 bases). Germline lookup yields CDR1 SEHNR and CDR2 FQNEAQ (reference sequence). Trimming cost V 1 base and J 9 bases, with 10 bases left between them. CDR3 length: 13 residues. The CDR3 region is CASSLVLAFEQFF. The CDR3 DNA is TGTGCCAGCAGCTTAGTCTTAGCGTTTGAGCAGTTCTTC.

Details on this clone: Other DNA sequences within the sample encode an identical CDR3. The CDR3 DNA reads as TGCGCCAGCAGCTTAAGCTCTGGGGCCAACGTCCTGACTTTC. Translated, it gives CASSLSSGANVLTF. The chain joins TRBV5-1 to TRBJ2-6; D is undetermined. This CDR3 contains 14 residues. V shed 2 bases and J shed 0 bases, with 3 bases lying between them. The germline CDR1 and CDR2 sequences are SGHRS and YFSETQ.

The chain combines TRBV7-9 with TRBJ2-7; TRBD2 agrees at 9 bases. V was clipped by 1 base and J by 3 bases; unmatched bases: 1. CDR3 size: 14 residues. The germline V gene encodes CDR1 SEHNR and CDR2 FQNEAQ (reference sequence). CDR3 nucleotides: TGTGCCAGCAGCTTAGTAGCGGGAGTCTACGAGCAGTACTTC. Its translation: CASSLVAGVYEQYF.

This rearrangement joins TRBV28 to TRBJ2-5, with 9 bases identical to TRBD2. Trimming cost V 2 bases and J 2 bases; bases outside gene matches: 3. The CDR3 has 15 residues. Germline CDR1 reads MDHEN; CDR2 reads SYDVKM. CDR3 residues: CASSLLAGKQETQYF. CDR3 nucleotide sequence: TGTGCCAGCAGTTTACTAGCGGGAAAACAAGAGACCCAGTACTTC.

The J gene is TRBJ1-3, the V gene TRBV7-8; D is perhaps TRBD1 (5 bases). Trimming removed 5 bases from V and 4 bases from J, with 9 bases in between. Germline-derived CDR1 and CDR2 are SGHVS and FQNEAQ. This CDR3 is 13 amino acids long. The CDR3 sequence: CASSPRTGNTIYF. The CDR3 bases are TGTGCCAGCAGCCCACGGACAGGAAACACCATATATTTT.

The chain links TRBV4-1 to TRBJ1-1; tentative D call: TRBD1 (6 bases). Germline CDR1 is MGHRA and CDR2 is YSYEKL. Trimming removed 1 base from V and 4 bases from J, with 13 bases in between. The CDR3 length is 15 residues. CDR3 in DNA: TGCGCCAGCAGCCAAGTAGAGGGGGTAGGCACTGAAGCTTTCTTT. Its protein product is CASSQVEGVGTEAFF.

This chain joins TRBV5-1 and TRBJ2-7, with a tentative D call TRBD1 (5 bases). The CDR3 has 16 residues. Germline assignment: CDR1 SGHRS and CDR2 YFSETQ. Trimming cost V 1 base and J 3 bases, with 17 bases left between them. The CDR3 here is CASSLLSYRTNYEQYF. CDR3 DNA: TGCGCCAGCAGCTTGTTGTCATACAGGACCAACTACGAGCAGTACTTC.

This sequence joins TRBV2 and TRBJ1-5; 8 nucleotides line up with TRBD1. V shed 2 bases and J 7 bases; nucleotides not matched to a gene: 7. This CDR3 comprises 15 residues. The germline gives CDR1 SNHLY, CDR2 FYNNEI. CDR3 region: CASSELGQGGQPQHF. CDR3 nucleotides: TGTGCCAGCAGTGAATTAGGACAGGGAGGCCAGCCCCAGCATTTT.